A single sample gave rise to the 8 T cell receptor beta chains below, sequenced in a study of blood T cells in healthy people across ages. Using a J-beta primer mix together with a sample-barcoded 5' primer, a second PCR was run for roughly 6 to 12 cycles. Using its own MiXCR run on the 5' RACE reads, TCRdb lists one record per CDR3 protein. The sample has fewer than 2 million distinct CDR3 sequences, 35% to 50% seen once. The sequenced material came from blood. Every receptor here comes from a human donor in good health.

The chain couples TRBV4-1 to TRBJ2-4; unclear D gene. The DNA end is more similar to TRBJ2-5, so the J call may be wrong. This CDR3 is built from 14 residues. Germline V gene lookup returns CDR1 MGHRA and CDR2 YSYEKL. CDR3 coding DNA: TGCGCCAGCAGCCACGCGGACCTTTTGGAGACCCAGTACTTC. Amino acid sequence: CASSHADLLETQYF.

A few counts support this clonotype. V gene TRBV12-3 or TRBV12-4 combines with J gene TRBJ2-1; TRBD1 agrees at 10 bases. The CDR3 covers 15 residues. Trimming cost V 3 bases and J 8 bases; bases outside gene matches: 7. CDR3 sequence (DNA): TGTGCCAGCAGTTTTTGGGACAGGGGTGGCGATGAGCAGTTCTTC. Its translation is CASSFWDRGGDEQFF.

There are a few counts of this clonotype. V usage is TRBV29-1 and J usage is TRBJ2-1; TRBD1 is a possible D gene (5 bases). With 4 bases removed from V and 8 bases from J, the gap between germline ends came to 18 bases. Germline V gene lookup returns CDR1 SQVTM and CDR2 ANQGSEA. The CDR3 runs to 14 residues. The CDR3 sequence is CSVARQGGLDEQFF. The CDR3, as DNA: TGCAGCGTTGCGAGGCAGGGTGGCCTAGATGAGCAGTTCTTC.

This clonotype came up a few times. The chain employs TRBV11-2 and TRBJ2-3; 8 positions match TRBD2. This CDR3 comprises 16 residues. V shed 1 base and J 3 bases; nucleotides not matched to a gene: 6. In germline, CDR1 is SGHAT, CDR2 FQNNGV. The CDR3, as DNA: TGTGCCAGCAGCTTAGTCGGCGGGAGGAGGACAGATACGCAGTATTTT. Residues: CASSLVGGRRTDTQYF.

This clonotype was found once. CDR3 protein: CSASQVWAETQYF. The CDR3 region has the DNA TGCAGTGCTAGTCAGGTTTGGGCAGAGACCCAGTACTTC. V is TRBV20-1 and J is TRBJ2-4; no definite D call. The tail of the sequence fits TRBJ2-5 better, so the J call may be wrong. The CDR3 is 13 amino acids. Germline V gene lookup returns CDR1 DFQATT and CDR2 SNEGSKA (reference sequence).

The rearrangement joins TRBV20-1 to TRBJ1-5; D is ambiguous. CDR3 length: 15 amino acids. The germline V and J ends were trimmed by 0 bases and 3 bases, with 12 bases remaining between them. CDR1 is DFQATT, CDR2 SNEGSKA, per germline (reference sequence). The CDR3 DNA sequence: TGCAGTGCTAGAGAGGATATCGGCTCCAATCAGCCCCAGCATTTT. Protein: CSAREDIGSNQPQHF.

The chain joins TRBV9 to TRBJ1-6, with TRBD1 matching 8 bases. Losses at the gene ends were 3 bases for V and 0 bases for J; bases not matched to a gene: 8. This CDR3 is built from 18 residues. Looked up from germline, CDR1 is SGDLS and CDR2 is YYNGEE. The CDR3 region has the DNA TGTGCCAGCAGCGACTGGGACAGGTCGAGCTCCTATAATTCACCCCTCCACTTT. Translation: CASSDWDRSSSYNSPLHF.

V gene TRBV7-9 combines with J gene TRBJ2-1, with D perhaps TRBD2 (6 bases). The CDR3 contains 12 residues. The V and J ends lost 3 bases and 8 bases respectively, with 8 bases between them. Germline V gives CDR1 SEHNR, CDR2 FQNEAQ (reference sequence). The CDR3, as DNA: TGTGCCAGCAGCTTTCGGGAGTATGAGCAGTTCTTC. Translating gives CASSFREYEQFF.